The T cell receptor beta chain described here comes from a study of T cell repertoires in cytomegalovirus infection (dated by TCRdb to between 2019 and 2020). Some background on the complete study: The HLA type of each donor mattered for the analysis, because public TCR beta signatures pointed to carriage of CMV infection along with the matching HLA type. The study at large found these results: In the ex vivo response, HLA-C-restricted CMV-specific TCR beta clonotypes were dominant, and in two of eight donors the single most frequent clonotype came from this HLA-C-restricted group. In both this cohort and an independent cohort of some 380 donors, the cumulative frequency of public TCR beta family members distinguished carriers of CMV infection plus the relevant HLA type.

The sample was run on an Illumina HiSeq 1500. TCRdb ran its own pipeline on the public reads, namely fastp trimming at Q25 and MiXCR clone calling, and kept in-frame beta chains. Entries that share a CDR3 protein sequence are merged under the most common genes and DNA. The sample table holds around 180,000 distinct CDR3 sequences, of which roughly 19% were seen once. The leading ten clones occupy around 3.1% of the sample. This clonotype was seen a few times. Its antigen has not been determined. Per-nucleotide qualities are absent, and no much larger clonotype sits a single base away. The sequenced sample consisted of PBMCs. The source is a human donor in good health (CMV status not recorded). Some clones in this sample may be carry-over from other donors' samples.

This receptor carries the CDR3 CASSSSGGDYYEQYF. Here is the DNA: TGTGCCAGCAGCTCCAGCGGGGGGGACTACTACGAGCAGTACTTC. The rearranged chain carries TRBV7-9 and TRBJ2-7; 10 bases in the middle match TRBD2. The germline V end is reduced by 4 bases and the J end by 3 bases; junction bases left unmatched: 6. The CDR3, cysteine through phenylalanine, is 15 amino acids long. Just the 45-base CDR3 DNA is kept, in frame starting at base 1. The germline V gene (reference sequence) specifies SEHNR as CDR1 and FQNEAQ as CDR2.